Listed here are 5 T cell receptor beta chains from one sample, sequenced in a study of OX40 agonist ivuxolimab in advanced cancers. Repertoires were generated with immunoSEQ multiplex PCR, while TCRdb's copy carries only in-frame clones and drops some. Of approximately 61,000 clones in the sample, about 85% were seen once. Sample: CD4+ or CD8+ T cells sorted from blood, taken in a trial of the OX40 agonist ivuxolimab. The receptors were gathered from an adult with an advanced solid tumor such as melanoma, head and neck, liver or kidney cancer.

V usage is TRBV4-1 and J usage is TRBJ2-3; perhaps TRBD2 as D (6 bases). With 1 base removed from V and 0 bases from J, the gap between germline ends came to 8 bases. The germline gives CDR1 MGHRA, CDR2 YSYEKL. The CDR3 has 15 residues. CDR3: CASSQVGTSTDTQYF. For the CDR3, the DNA is TGCGCCAGCAGCCAAGTTGGGACTAGCACAGATACGCAGTATTTT.

This clone was observed once. V usage is TRBV7-2 and J usage is TRBJ2-1, with D possibly TRBD1 on 5 matching bases. Germline CDR1 is SGHTA and CDR2 is FQGNSA. This CDR3 spans 14 amino acids. Deletions cut 5 bases from V and 6 bases from J, with 14 bases between. Written as DNA, the CDR3 is TGTGCCAGCAGCGTCCGATATCAGGGCAATGAGCAGTTCTTC. Its protein product is CASSVRYQGNEQFF.

The chain employs TRBV18 and TRBJ1-4; D gene uncertain. V dropped 3 bases and J dropped 14 bases, with 16 bases sitting between them. The CDR3 extends over 13 amino acids. Germline V gene lookup returns CDR1 KGHSH and CDR2 LQKENI. DNA of the CDR3: TGTGCCAGCTCACCGGCTGATTTGGGAAAGCTGTTTTTT. This encodes CASSPADLGKLFF.

The V and J genes are TRBV11-2 and TRBJ1-2, with unresolved D. Germline V gene sequence: CDR1 SGHAT, CDR2 FQNNGV. This CDR3 comprises 13 residues. Trimming took 5 bases from V and 4 from J, leaving 11 bases between them. The CDR3 reads CASSAQTPYGYTF. The CDR3 DNA is TGTGCCAGCAGCGCACAGACGCCCTATGGCTACACCTTC.

The chain employs TRBV14 and TRBJ2-1; 11 nucleotides agree with TRBD2. Per the germline V gene, CDR1 is SGHDN and CDR2 is FVKESK. The CDR3 totals 16 residues. V was clipped by 3 bases and J by 9 bases; unmatched bases: 10. The CDR3, as DNA: TGTGCCAGCAGCCACCTAGCGGGGGGACTGCCGGGTGAGCAGTTCTTC. Translating it yields CASSHLAGGLPGEQFF.